This T cell receptor (beta chain) was obtained from a study of cytomegalovirus exposure and HLA in healthy donors. The PCR employed 60 Vbeta primers together with 13 Jbeta primers. In the authors' workflow: Later, an analysis found 75 million to 100 million unique TCR beta chains, and 10 million to 11 million of these were shared. Profiling relied on immunoSEQ multiplex PCR, and the TCRdb table lists in-frame clones only, not all of them. The V and J calls and the clone size are those of that table, but D and trimming were determined from the DNA. The repertoire holds some 140,000 clones, around 80% seen once, with 4% to 5.5% in the top ten. Germline V gene sequence: CDR1 SGHRS, CDR2 YFSETQ. The CDR3 runs to 14 residues. V lost 5 bases and J lost 1, with 12 bases in between. Broader study findings: Follow-up analysis found HLA locus-dependent TCR association rates, highest for DRB1 and lowest for HLA-C. Common viral pathogens (according to a later analysis) appeared linked to several of the most significant clusters.

A few counts support this clone. Its antigen is unknown. Sequencing was carried out using PBMCs. The receptor comes from a man younger than 40 in good health. The chain couples TRBV5-1 to TRBJ2-5, with D perhaps matching TRBD1 (5 bases). Written as DNA, the CDR3 is TGCGCCAGCAGGCAGGGAATTACCCAAGAGACCCAGTACTTC. Its protein is CASRQGITQETQYF.